The clone carrying this T cell receptor (beta chain) was counted at least ten times. The antigen is undetermined. This specimen comes from a study of metastatic and nonmetastatic thyroid tumors. Study-level information: The study looked at repertoires side by side in blood and in tumor or nodule tissue from malignant and benign thyroid patients. The study, taken as a whole, reports: Significantly greater TCR beta diversity was reportedly found in malignant thyroid tumors than in benign nodules (in blood and tumor).

The length of the CDR3 is 16 residues. The germline V gene encodes CDR1 DFQATT and CDR2 SNEGSKA (reference sequence). The ends were cut back, 6 bases at V and 8 bases at J, with 26 bases in the middle. Before thyroid surgery, none of the patients had received any treatment. In the original analysis: The study took CDR3 differences across clinicopathological groups and made a distant-metastasis classifier for papillary thyroid cancer from them. MiXCR re-clonotyped the PCR reads for TCRdb. The V and J calls follow TCRdb's processing rather than the paper's. Of 20,000 to 30,000 clones in the sample, 13% were seen once.

The sample taken for sequencing was blood. The chain links TRBV20-1 to TRBJ2-1; D might be TRBD2 (7 bases). The sequence came from a female donor with papillary thyroid cancer or a benign thyroid nodule (not recorded which). Some clones in this sample may be carry-over from other donors' samples. The CDR3 DNA reads as TGCAGTGCACCTCGAGGGGGGGGCGGAATAATTGATGAGCAGTTCTTC. Translating it yields CSAPRGGGGIIDEQFF.